These T cell receptor beta chains were read from a single sample in a study of blood T cells in healthy people across ages. TCRdb recomputed calls from the 5' RACE reads with MiXCR, one row per CDR3 protein. The top ten hold 20% to 25% of the sample, which has around 1,800,000 distinct CDR3 sequences, roughly two fifths seen once. Sequenced: blood. The receptors were gathered from a human donor in good health. Both conserved end residues are part of each CDR3. D genes are given only for firm matches. Size is omitted from some rows. Given values are once, few, many or a class for expanded clones.

TRBJ1-1 TRBV2 - TRBD1 TGTGCCAGCAGTGGGACAGGGGTTATATCTGAAGCTTTCTTT CASSGTGVISEAFF
TRBJ1-5 TRBV7-6 - - TGTGCCAGCAGCTCGGACCCTGGTACGCCCCAGCATTTT CASSSDPGTPQHF
TRBJ2-4 TRBV12-3/TRBV12-4 many - TGTGCCAGCAGTTTGAGCGGTTATCCAGCCAAAAACATTCAGTACTTC CASSLSGYPAKNIQYF
TRBJ2-3 TRBV4-2 few - TGTGCCAGCAGTCCCGGCGATCAATCACTCACAGATACGCAGTATTTT CASSPGDQSLTDTQYF
TRBJ2-1 TRBV6-2/TRBV6-3 - TRBD1 TGTGCCAGCGGGGGACAGGGTAATAGTGAGCAGTTCTTC CASGGQGNSEQFF
TRBJ1-1 TRBV9 - - TGTGCCAGCAGCGTAGTTAAGGGTAATACTGAAGCTTTCTTT CASSVVKGNTEAFF
TRBJ2-5 TRBV15 - TRBD2 TGTGCCACCAGCAGAGGTGGCGGGGGGTTCCAAGAGACCCAGTACTTC CATSRGGGGFQETQYF
TRBJ1-5 TRBV7-2 - - TGTGTCAGCAGCTCCCAGGGAGGTCAGCCCCAGCATTTT CVSSSQGGQPQHF
TRBJ2-1 TRBV12-3/TRBV12-4 few - TGTGCCAGCAGCCCTGAGTTTGAGGGCGACAATGAGCAGTTCTTC CASSPEFEGDNEQFF
TRBJ2-5 TRBV7-2 few - TGTGCCAGCAGCTTAGCGGCGGTACAAGAGACCCAGTACTTC CASSLAAVQETQYF
TRBJ1-5 TRBV27 few TRBD1 TGTGCTAGCAGTTTGGGGAAGGACAGGGGCAATCAGCCCCAGCATTTT CASSLGKDRGNQPQHF
TRBJ2-3 TRBV7-2 - - TGTGCCAGCAGCTCCCTCGACGCAGATGCGCAGTATTTT CASSSLDADAQYF
TRBJ2-1 TRBV5-1 - - TGCGCCAGCAGCCCTACACTGGAGACCCTAGCCAAAAACATTCAGTTCTTC CASSPTLETLAKNIQFF
TRBJ2-1 TRBV7-3 - - TGTGCCAGCAGCTCGTCATCGGCCAATGAGCAGTTCTTC CASSSSSANEQFF
TRBJ1-1 TRBV5-5 - - TGTGCCAGCAGCTTGGTTGGCGGGGTTCGGGTCGAAGCTTTCTTT CASSLVGGVRVEAFF
TRBJ2-1 TRBV25-1 - - TGTGCCAGCAGGGGCGAGGGGGGCTATGAGCAGTTCTTC CASRGEGGYEQFF
TRBJ2-1 TRBV7-9 few - TGTGCCAGCAGCTTAGAACCGACAGGAGAGCAGTTCTTC CASSLEPTGEQFF
TRBJ2-7 TRBV7-9 - - TGTGCCAGCAGCTGGACGGTGGGGGAGCAGTACTTC CASSWTVGEQYF
TRBJ2-1 TRBV21-1 few - TGTGCCAGCAGCAAAGATTGTTCGCAGGGCTCCTACAATGAGCAGTTCTTC CASSKDCSQGSYNEQFF
TRBJ2-7 TRBV5-1 - TRBD1 TGCGCCTGCAGCTTGGCCCAGGGGGCCCCCTACGAGCAGTACTTC CACSLAQGAPYEQYF
TRBJ1-2 TRBV7-9 few TRBD1 TGTGCCAGCAGCTTAATCCCCGGGACAGGGGCCAACTATGGCTACACCTTC CASSLIPGTGANYGYTF
TRBJ2-7 TRBV15 - - TGTGCCACCAGCAGAGTCCCGGGACCAGGATACGAGCAGTACTTC CATSRVPGPGYEQYF
TRBJ1-2 TRBV20-1 - TRBD1 TGCAGTGCTAGACCGCCGGGACAGCGACGTACTAACTATGGCTACACCTTC CSARPPGQRRTNYGYTF
TRBJ1-1 TRBV7-2 - - TGTGCCAGCACCAGGGCGAACACTGAAGCTTTCTTT CASTRANTEAFF
TRBJ2-3 TRBV29-1 few - TGCAGCGTTGAAACCCCGCCGGGGTCAGATACGCAGTATTTT CSVETPPGSDTQYF
TRBJ1-6 TRBV4-3 - TRBD1 TGCGCCAGCAGCCAAAGGTCAGGGACAGCCTATAATTCACCCCTCCACTTT CASSQRSGTAYNSPLHF
TRBJ2-2 TRBV9 few TRBD2 TGTGCCAGCAGCTCCGGGGGGGCCTCCACCGGGGAGCTGTTTTTT CASSSGGASTGELFF
TRBJ2-1 TRBV7-3 many - TGTGCCAGCAGCCTTTGGGGGGCCTACAATGAGCAGTTCTTC CASSLWGAYNEQFF
TRBJ2-5 TRBV6-5 - - TGTGCCAGCAACCCCCTAAGGGGAGAGACCCAGTACTTC CASNPLRGETQYF
TRBJ2-7 TRBV7-2 - TRBD1 TGTGCCAGCAGCACACGCAGGGGGCTGGTCGAGCAGTACTTC CASSTRRGLVEQYF
TRBJ2-7 TRBV5-6 - - TGTGCCAGCAGCTTTTACGCCGGGACACACTCCTACGAGCAGTACTTC CASSFYAGTHSYEQYF
TRBJ2-1 TRBV27 - - TGTGCCAGCGGTTGGGACAATGAGCAGTTCTTC CASGWDNEQFF
TRBJ1-2 TRBV29-1 - - TGCAGCGTTGTCTCCAGGAGTTATGGCTACACCTTC CSVVSRSYGYTF
TRBJ1-1 TRBV15 - - TGTGCCACCAGTGTCCCGGGACACCTGAACACTGAAGCTTTCTTT CATSVPGHLNTEAFF
TRBJ2-1 TRBV5-1 - - TGCGCCAGCAGCTTGTGGCAGATTAACAATGAGCAGTTCTTC CASSLWQINNEQFF
TRBJ2-6 TRBV5-1 - - TGCGCCAGCAGGGAACAGAGCTCTGGGGCCAACGTCCTGACTTTC CASREQSSGANVLTF
TRBJ2-1 TRBV11-2 - - TGTGCCAGCAGGCCGGGGGCCTTCTACAATGAGCAGTTCTTC CASRPGAFYNEQFF
TRBJ1-6 TRBV11-3 - - TGTGCCAGCAGCTTTCGGAGATATAATTCACCCCTCCACTTT CASSFRRYNSPLHF
TRBJ1-2 TRBV29-1 - - TGCAGCGTTGAGCCTGGGCTCGGTCATGGCTACACCTTC CSVEPGLGHGYTF
TRBJ2-7 TRBV11-1 - - TGTGCCAGCAGCCTCTTAGACGGATACGAGCAGTACTTC CASSLLDGYEQYF